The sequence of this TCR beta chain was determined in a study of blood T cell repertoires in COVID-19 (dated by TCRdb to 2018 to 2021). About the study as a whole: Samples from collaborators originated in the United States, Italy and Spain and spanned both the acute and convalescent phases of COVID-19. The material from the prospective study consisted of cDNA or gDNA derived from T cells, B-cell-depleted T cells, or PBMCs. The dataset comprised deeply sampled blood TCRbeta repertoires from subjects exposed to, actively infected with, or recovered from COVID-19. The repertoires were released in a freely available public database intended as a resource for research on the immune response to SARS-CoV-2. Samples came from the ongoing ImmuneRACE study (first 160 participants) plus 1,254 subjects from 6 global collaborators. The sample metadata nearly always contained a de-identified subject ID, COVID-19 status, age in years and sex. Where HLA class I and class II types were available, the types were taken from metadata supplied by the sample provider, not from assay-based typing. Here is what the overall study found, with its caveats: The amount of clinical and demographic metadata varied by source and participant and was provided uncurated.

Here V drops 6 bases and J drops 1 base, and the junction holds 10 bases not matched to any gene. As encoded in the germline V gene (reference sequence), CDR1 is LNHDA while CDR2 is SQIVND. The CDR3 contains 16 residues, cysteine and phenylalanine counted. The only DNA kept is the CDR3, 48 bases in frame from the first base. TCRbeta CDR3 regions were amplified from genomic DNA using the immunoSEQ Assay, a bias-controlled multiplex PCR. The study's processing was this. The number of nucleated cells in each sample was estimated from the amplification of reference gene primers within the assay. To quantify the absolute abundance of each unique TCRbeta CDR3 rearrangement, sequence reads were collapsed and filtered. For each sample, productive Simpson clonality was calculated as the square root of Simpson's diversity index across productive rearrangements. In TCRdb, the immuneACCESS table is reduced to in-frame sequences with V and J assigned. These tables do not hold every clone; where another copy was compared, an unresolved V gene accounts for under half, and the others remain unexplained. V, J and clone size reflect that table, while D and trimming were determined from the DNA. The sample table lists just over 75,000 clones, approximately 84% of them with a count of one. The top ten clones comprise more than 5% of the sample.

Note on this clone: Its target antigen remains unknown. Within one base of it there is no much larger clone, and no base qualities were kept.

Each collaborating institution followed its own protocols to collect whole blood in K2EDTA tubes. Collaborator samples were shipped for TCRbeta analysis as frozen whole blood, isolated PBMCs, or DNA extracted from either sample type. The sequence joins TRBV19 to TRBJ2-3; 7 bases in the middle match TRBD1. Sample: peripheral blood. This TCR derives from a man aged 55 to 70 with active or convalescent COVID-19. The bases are TGTGCCAGTAGCCGACAGGGATCGTCGCGCACAGATACGCAGTATTTT. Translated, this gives CASSRQGSSRTDTQYF.